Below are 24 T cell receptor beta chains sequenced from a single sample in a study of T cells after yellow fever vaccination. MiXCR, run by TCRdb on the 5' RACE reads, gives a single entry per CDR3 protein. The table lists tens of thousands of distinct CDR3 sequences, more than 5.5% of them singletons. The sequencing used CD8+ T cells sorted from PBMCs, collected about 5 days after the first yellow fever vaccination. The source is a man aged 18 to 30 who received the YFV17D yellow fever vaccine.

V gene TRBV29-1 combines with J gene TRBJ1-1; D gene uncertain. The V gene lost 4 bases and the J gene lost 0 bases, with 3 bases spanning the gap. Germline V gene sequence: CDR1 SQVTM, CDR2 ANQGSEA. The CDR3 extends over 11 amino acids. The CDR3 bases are TGCAGCGTTGCCGTGAACACTGAAGCTTTCTTT. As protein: CSVAVNTEAFF. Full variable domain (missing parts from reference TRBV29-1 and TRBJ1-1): SAVISQKPSRDICQRGTSLTIQCQVDSQVTMMFWYRQQPGQSLTLIATANQGSEATYESGFVIDKFPISRPNLTFSTLTVSNMSPEDSSIYLCSVAVNTEAFFGQGTRLTVV.

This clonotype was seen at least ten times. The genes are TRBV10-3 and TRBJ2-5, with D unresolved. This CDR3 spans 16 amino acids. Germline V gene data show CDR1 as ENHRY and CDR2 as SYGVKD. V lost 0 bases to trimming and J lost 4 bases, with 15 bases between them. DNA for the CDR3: TGTGCCATCAGTGAGTCGGTCCGGACCCGGCGAGAGACCCAGTACTTC. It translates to CAISESVRTRRETQYF.

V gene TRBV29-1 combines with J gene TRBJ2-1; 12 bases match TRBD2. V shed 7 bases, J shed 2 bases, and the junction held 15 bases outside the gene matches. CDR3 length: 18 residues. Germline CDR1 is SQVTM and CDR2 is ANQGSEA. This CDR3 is CSAYPGLAGNETYNEQFF. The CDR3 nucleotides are TGCAGCGCTTACCCCGGACTAGCGGGGAACGAAACCTACAATGAGCAGTTCTTC.

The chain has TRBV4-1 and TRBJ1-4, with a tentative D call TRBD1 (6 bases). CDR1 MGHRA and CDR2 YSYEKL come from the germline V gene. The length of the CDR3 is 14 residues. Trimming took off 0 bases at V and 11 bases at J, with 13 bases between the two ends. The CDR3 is CASSQDVLGGKLFF. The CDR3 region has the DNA TGCGCCAGCAGCCAAGATGTCCTAGGGGGGAAACTGTTTTTT.

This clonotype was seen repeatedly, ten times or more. The CDR3 loop is CASSVVAGEGDTQYF. CDR3 in DNA: TGTGCCAGCAGTGTGGTAGCGGGGGAGGGAGATACGCAGTATTTT. The chain uses TRBV6-1 and TRBJ2-3, with 9 bases lining up with TRBD2. This CDR3 region has 15 residues. Germline-derived CDR1 and CDR2 are MNHNS and SASEGT. V trimming: 4 bases; J trimming: 5 bases; junction bases outside the gene matches: 7.

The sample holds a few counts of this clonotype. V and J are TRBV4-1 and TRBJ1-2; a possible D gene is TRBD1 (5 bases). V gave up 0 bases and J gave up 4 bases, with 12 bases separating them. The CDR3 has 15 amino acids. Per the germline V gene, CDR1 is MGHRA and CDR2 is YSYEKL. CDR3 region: CASSQDQGLGYGYTF. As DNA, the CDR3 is TGCGCCAGCAGCCAAGATCAGGGTCTGGGCTATGGCTACACCTTC.

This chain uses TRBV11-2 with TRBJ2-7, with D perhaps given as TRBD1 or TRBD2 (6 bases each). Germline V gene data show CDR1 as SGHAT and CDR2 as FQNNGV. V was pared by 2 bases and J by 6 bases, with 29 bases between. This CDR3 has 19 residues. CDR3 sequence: CASSLPNSKLRGAGTEQYV. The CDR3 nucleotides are TGTGCCAGCAGCTTACCAAATTCTAAGTTGAGGGGGGCTGGTACCGAGCAGTACGTC.

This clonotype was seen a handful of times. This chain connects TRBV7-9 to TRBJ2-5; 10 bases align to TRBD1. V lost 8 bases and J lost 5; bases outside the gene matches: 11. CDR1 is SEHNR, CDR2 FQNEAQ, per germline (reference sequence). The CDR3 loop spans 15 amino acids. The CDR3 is CASRPGTGVLETQYF. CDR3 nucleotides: TGTGCCAGCCGTCCGGGGACAGGGGTTTTGGAGACCCAGTACTTC.

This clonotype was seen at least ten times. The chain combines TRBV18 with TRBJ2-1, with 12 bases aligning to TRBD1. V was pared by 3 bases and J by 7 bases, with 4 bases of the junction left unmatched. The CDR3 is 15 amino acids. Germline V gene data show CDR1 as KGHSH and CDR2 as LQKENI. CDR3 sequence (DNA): TGTGCCAGCTCACCTCCGGGACAGGGGGCAAATGAGCAGTTCTTC. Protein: CASSPPGQGANEQFF.

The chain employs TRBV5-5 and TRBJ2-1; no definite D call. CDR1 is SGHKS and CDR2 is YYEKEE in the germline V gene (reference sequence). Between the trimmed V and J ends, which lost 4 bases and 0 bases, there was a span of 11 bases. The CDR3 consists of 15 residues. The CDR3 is CASSPGLTSYNEQFF. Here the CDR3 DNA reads TGTGCCAGCAGCCCCGGGCTCACCTCCTACAATGAGCAGTTCTTC.

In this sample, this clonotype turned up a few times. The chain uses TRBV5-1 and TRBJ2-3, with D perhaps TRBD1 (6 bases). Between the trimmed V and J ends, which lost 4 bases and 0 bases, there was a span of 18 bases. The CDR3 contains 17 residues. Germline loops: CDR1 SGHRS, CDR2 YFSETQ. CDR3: CASSPRWTETSTDTQYF. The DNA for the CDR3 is TGCGCCAGCAGCCCCCGATGGACAGAAACTAGCACAGATACGCAGTATTTT.

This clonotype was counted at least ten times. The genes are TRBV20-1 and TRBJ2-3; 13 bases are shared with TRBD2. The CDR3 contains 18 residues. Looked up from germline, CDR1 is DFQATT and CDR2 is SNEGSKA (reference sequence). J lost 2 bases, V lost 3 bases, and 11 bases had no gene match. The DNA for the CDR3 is TGCAGTGCTAGCACGTGGGAGACTAGCGGGGGGCCCACAGATACGCAGTATTTT. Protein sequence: CSASTWETSGGPTDTQYF.

The CDR3 region is CASSSWRGDYNEQFF. The CDR3 bases are TGTGCCAGCAGCTCTTGGCGGGGGGACTACAATGAGCAGTTCTTC. This chain links TRBV7-6 with TRBJ2-1; 8 bases line up with TRBD2. The CDR3 is made up of 15 amino acids. The germline V gene encodes CDR1 SGHVS and CDR2 FNYEAQ. V shed 4 bases and J 3 bases; nucleotides not matched to a gene: 5.

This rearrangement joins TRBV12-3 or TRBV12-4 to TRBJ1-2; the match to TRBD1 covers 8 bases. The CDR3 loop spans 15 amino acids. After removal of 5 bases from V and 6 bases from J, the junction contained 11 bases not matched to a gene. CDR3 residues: CASSAGTGPGHGYTF. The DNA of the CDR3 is TGTGCCAGCAGTGCAGGGACAGGACCAGGGCATGGCTACACCTTC.

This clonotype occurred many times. CDR3 coding DNA: TGTGCCAGCAGTTTAAGGGGGGGAAGTAGAAACATTCAGTACTTC. Translating gives CASSLRGGSRNIQYF. This chain connects TRBV27 to TRBJ2-4, with D perhaps TRBD2 (7 bases). CDR3 length: 15 amino acids. With 2 bases removed from V and 6 bases from J, the gap between germline ends came to 14 bases. Per the germline V gene, CDR1 is MNHEY and CDR2 is SMNVEV (reference sequence).

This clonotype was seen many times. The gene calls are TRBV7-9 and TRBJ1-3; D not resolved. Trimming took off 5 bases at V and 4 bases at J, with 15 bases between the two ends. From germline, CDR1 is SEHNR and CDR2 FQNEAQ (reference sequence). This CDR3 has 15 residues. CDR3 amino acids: CASSSSDDDGNTIYF. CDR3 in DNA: TGTGCCAGCAGCAGCTCGGACGACGACGGAAACACCATATATTTT.

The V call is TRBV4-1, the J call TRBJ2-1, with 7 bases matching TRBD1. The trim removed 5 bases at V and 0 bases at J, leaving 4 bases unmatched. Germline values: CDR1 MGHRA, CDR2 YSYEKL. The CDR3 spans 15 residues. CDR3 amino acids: CASSSGTASYNEQFF. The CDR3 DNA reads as TGCGCCAGCAGCTCCGGGACAGCCTCCTACAATGAGCAGTTCTTC.

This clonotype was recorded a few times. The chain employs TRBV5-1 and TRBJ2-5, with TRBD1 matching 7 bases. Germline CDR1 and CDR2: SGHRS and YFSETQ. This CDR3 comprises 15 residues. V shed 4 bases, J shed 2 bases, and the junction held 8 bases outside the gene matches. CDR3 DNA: TGCGCCAGCAGCGTGTTCCCGGGACAGCAAGAGACCCAGTACTTC. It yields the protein CASSVFPGQQETQYF.

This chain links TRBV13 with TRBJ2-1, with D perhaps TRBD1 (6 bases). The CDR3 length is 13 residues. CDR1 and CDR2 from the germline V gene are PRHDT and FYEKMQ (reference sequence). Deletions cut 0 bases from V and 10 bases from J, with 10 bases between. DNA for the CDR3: TGTGCCAGCAGCTTAGGACAGGGCGTAGAGCAGTTCTTC. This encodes CASSLGQGVEQFF.

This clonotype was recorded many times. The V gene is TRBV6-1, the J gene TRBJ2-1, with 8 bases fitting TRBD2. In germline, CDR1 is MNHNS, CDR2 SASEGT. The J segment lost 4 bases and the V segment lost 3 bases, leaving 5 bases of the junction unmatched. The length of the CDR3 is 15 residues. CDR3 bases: TGTGCCAGCAGTGAGGCGGGGGGAGATTACAATGAGCAGTTCTTC. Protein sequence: CASSEAGGDYNEQFF.

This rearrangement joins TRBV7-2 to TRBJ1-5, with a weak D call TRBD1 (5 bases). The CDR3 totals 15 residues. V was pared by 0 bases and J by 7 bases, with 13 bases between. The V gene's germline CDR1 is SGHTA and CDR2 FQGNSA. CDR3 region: CASSLALSGRQPQHF. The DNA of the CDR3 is TGTGCCAGCAGCTTAGCCTTATCAGGGAGGCAGCCCCAGCATTTT.

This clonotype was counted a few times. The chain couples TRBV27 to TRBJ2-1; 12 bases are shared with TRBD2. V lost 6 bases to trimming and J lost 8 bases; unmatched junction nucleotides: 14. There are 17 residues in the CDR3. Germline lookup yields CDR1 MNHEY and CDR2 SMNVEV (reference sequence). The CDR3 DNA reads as TGTGCCAGCAGCGACCACCCTAGCGGGGGGGCGAAGGATGAGCAGTTCTTC. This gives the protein CASSDHPSGGAKDEQFF.

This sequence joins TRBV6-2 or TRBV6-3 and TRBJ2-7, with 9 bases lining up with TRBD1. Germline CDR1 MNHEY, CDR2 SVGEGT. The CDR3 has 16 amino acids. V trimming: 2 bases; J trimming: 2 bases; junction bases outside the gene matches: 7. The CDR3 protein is CASSYGTGSMAYEQYF. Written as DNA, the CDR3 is TGTGCCAGCAGTTACGGGACAGGGTCGATGGCCTACGAGCAGTACTTC.

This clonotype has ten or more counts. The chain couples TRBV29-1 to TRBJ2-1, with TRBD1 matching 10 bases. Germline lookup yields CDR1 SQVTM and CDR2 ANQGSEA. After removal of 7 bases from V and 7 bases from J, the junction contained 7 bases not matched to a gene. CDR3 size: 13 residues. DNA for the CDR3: TGCAGCGGAGAAACGGGACAGGGGAATGAGCAGTTCTTC. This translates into CSGETGQGNEQFF.